This T cell receptor (beta chain) was retrieved from a study of human T cells and chemical hapten exposure. Regarding the study as a whole: Patch test scores rose with PT1 expanded TCR counts, a positive correlation. Relative to control repertoires, expanded TCRs gave rise to significantly more large CDR3 similarity clusters.

The CDR3 consists of 16 residues. Trimming stripped 0 bases from V and 2 bases from J, with 11 bases between. Germline CDR1 reads MNHEY; CDR2 reads SVGAGI. This clonotype came up a few times. The antigen remains unidentified. Sample time point: patch test 1, 2 weeks after DPC sensitization. Treatment here: therapeutic diphenylcyclopropenone sensitization with weekly scalp DPC. Unfractionated whole blood served as the source for total RNA extraction. Single cDNA molecules in the library carried unique molecular identifiers attached during preparation. TCRdb recomputed calls from the RACE reads with MiXCR, one row per CDR3 protein. The table includes 75,000 to 90,000 distinct CDR3 sequences, roughly 7.2% detected once.

The sample here was whole blood, taken in connection with sensitization to the hapten diphenylcyclopropenone (DPC). The sequence was collected from a woman aged 25 to 39 with alopecia areata. Some clones in this sample may be carry-over from other donors' samples. The chain couples TRBV6-5 to TRBJ1-3; D is undetermined. CDR3 nucleotide sequence: TGTGCCAGCAGTTACTCCGGAGGGTTGGCTGGAAACACCATATATTTT. This encodes CASSYSGGLAGNTIYF.